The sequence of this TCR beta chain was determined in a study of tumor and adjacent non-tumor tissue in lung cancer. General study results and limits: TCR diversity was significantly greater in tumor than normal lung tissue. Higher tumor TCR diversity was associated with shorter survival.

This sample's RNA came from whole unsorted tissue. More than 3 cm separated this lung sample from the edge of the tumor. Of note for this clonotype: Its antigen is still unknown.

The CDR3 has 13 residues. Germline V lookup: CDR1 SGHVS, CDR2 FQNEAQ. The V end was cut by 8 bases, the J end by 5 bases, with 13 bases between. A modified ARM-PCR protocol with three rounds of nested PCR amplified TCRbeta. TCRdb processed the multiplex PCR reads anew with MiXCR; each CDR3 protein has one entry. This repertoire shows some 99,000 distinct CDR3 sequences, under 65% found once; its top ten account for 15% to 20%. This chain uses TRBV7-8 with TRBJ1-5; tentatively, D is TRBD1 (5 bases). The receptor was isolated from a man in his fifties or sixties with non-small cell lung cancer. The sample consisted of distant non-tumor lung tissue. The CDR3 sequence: CASRSGGDQPQHF. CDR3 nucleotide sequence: TGTGCCAGCCGATCGGGAGGGGATCAGCCCCAGCATTTT. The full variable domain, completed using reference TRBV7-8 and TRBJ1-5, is GAGVSQSPRYKVAKRGQDVALRCDPISGHVSLFWYQQALGQGPEFLTYFQNEAQLDKSGLPSDRFFAERPEGSVSTLKIQRTQQEDSAVYLCASRSGGDQPQHFGDGTRLSIL.